The rows below give T cell receptor beta chains drawn from one sample of a study of T cells in tumors after PD-1 blockade. Only in-frame clones appear in the TCRdb table, and some are missing; sequencing was by immunoSEQ multiplex PCR. The sample lists fewer than 5,000 clones, roughly 75% occurring once. Specimen: tumor tissue, collected before anti-PD-1 treatment. Receptors were obtained from a human donor with basal cell carcinoma. Each CDR3 is given with its conserved first and last residue. Fields, in order: V gene, J gene, clone size, CDR3 protein. The listing skips clone size in some rows; elsewhere it reads once, few, many or a size class.

TRBV9,TRBJ2-3,-,CASSDRGGMKSDTQYF
TRBV12-3/TRBV12-4,TRBJ2-3,-,CASTIGQLDTQYF
TRBV14,TRBJ2-2,-,CASSPLRTGELFF
TRBV7-2,TRBJ2-5,once,CASSLVALRQETQYF
TRBV5-1,TRBJ1-1,-,CASSLDRVGGYTEAFF
TRBV5-1,TRBJ2-5,-,CASSFIGQGALGETQYF
TRBV6-5,TRBJ1-2,-,CASSYGGQPYGYTF
TRBV19,TRBJ1-5,-,CASRHMKDGRNQPQHF
TRBV3-1/TRBV3-2,TRBJ2-1,-,CASSQDRRGVPNEQFF
TRBV6-5,TRBJ1-5,-,CASRPTGWGDQPQHF
TRBV7-9,TRBJ2-7,-,CASSLDRGSREQYF
TRBV13,TRBJ2-1,-,CASTEQGSYNEQFF
TRBV3-1/TRBV3-2,TRBJ1-6,-,CASSRMATGRQYNSPLHF
TRBV7-7,TRBJ2-7,-,CASSLGEAGPYEQYF
TRBV5-6,TRBJ2-5,-,CASSLPRGGRETQYF
TRBV5-6,TRBJ2-1,-,CASSLAGSRSRKSEQFF
TRBV13,TRBJ1-6,-,CASSPSRRDSPLHF
TRBV30,TRBJ1-6,once,CAWSSITGGGSPLHF
TRBV6-5,TRBJ2-3,-,CASADFTDTQYF
TRBV27,TRBJ2-5,-,CATNRDRGQETQYF
TRBV12-3/TRBV12-4,TRBJ2-5,-,CASSLRGKETQYF
TRBV9,TRBJ1-1,few,CASSVLTGTEAFF
TRBV27,TRBJ2-3,few,CASSLERGVTDTQYF
TRBV7-9,TRBJ1-1,-,CASSLERTEAFF
TRBV6-5,TRBJ2-7,-,CASTPGGITYEQYF
TRBV5-1,TRBJ1-1,-,CASSQPQGMNTEAFF
TRBV10-3,TRBJ2-7,-,CATRQGGSSYEQYF
TRBV6-6,TRBJ2-1,few,CASNPGTGDNEQFF
TRBV30,TRBJ2-1,-,CAWRDIGNEQFF
TRBV4-2,TRBJ2-1,-,CASSQTSGGFNEQFF
TRBV6-6,TRBJ2-2,-,CASSPRGDQRRELFF
TRBV4-2,TRBJ1-4,-,CASSSREDEKLFF
TRBV6-6,TRBJ1-6,-,CASRRGSPLHF
TRBV4-1,TRBJ2-2,-,CASSQSSGGLNTGELFF
TRBV21-1,TRBJ2-7,-,CASSKGLAERIYEQYF
TRBV10-3,TRBJ1-6,-,CAISDRGSSPLHF
TRBV7-9,TRBJ2-5,once,CASSHEETQYF
TRBV7-2,TRBJ2-5,-,CASSLVGSGAQETQYF
TRBV29-1,TRBJ2-7,-,CSGGQTTYEQYF
TRBV4-2,TRBJ2-7,-,CASTAGGTNEQYF
TRBV14,TRBJ1-2,-,CASSQTGGHGYTF
TRBV7-2,TRBJ1-2,-,CASSLAGAGGAGGYTF
TRBV3-1/TRBV3-2,TRBJ2-7,-,CASSQDLDEQYF
TRBV27,TRBJ2-2,-,CASSPTSFNTGELFF
TRBV2,TRBJ1-2,-,CASNPGTNYGYTF
TRBV6-6,TRBJ1-5,-,CASSYSQGLNQPQHF
TRBV9,TRBJ2-3,-,CASSQDYTDTQYF
TRBV28,TRBJ1-2,-,CASSQTGFDYGYTF
TRBV27,TRBJ1-1,-,CASSHRMNTEAFF
TRBV7-9,TRBJ1-2,few,CASSTGPGGYTF
TRBV6-5,TRBJ2-3,-,CASRTSGGGADTQYF
TRBV18,TRBJ1-5,-,CASSPREDQPQHF
TRBV5-6,TRBJ1-2,-,CASSFFQGKDGYTF
TRBV29-1,TRBJ2-6,-,CSVGAGANVLTF
TRBV6-5,TRBJ2-1,-,CASSFRTSNNEQFF
TRBV7-9,TRBJ2-1,-,CASSLRLPHNEQFF
TRBV5-6,TRBJ1-3,-,CASSLIPGPSAGNTIYF
TRBV7-2,TRBJ1-3,-,CASSLVGTGFGNTIYF